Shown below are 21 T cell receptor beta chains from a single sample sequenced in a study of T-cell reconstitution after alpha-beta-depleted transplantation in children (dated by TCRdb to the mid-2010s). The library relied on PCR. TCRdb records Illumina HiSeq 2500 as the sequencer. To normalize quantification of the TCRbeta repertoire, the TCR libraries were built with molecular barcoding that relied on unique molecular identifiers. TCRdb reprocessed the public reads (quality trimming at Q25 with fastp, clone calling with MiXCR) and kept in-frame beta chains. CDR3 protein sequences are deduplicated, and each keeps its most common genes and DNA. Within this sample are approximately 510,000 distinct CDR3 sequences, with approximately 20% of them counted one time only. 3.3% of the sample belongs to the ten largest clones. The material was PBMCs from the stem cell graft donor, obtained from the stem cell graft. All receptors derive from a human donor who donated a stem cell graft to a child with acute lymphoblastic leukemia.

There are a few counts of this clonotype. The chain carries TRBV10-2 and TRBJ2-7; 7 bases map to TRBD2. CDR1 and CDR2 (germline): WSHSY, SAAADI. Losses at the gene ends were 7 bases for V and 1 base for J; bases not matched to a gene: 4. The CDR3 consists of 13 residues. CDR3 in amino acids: CASKREGSYEQYF. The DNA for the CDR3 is TGCGCCAGCAAAAGGGAGGGTTCCTACGAGCAGTACTTC.

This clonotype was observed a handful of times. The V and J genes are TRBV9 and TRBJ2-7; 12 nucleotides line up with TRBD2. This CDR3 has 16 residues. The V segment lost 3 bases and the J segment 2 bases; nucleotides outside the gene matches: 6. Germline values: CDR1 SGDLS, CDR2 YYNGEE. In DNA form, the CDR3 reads TGTGCCAGCAGCGCAGGACTAGCGGGACCCCCCTACGAGCAGTACTTC. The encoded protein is CASSAGLAGPPYEQYF.

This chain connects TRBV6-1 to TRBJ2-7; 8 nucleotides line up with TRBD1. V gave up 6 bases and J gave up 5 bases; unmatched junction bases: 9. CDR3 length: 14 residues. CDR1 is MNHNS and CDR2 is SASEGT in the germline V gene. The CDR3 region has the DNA TGTGCCAGCAGCGCGGGACAGGCAGGGCACGAGCAGTACTTC. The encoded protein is CASSAGQAGHEQYF.

The CDR3 spells CASSLANRLFGRGKDNEQFF. CDR3 DNA: TGTGCCAGCAGCTTAGCAAATCGACTGTTCGGCCGAGGGAAGGACAATGAGCAGTTCTTC. The rearrangement links TRBV11-1 to TRBJ2-1, with D possibly matching TRBD2 (5 bases). CDR3 length equals 20 residues. V lost 0 bases and J 5 bases, leaving 26 bases between the germline ends. Germline CDR1 and CDR2: SGHAT and FQDESV (reference sequence).

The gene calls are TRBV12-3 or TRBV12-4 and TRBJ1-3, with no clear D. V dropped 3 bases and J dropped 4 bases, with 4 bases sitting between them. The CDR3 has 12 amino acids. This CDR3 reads CASSFWGNTIYF. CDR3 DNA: TGTGCCAGCAGTTTCTGGGGAAACACCATATATTTT.

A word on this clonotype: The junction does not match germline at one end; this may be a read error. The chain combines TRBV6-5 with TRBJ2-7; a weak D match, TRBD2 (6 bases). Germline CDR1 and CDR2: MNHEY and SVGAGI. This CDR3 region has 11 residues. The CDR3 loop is CARSYAGQQYF. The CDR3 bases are TGTGCCAGAAGTTATGCGGGACAGCAGTACTTC.

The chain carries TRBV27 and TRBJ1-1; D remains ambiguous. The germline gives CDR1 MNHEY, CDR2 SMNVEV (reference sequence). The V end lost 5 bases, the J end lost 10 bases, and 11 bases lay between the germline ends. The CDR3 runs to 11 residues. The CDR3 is CASSPAKIAFF. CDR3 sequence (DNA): TGTGCCAGCAGTCCCGCTAAGATAGCTTTCTTT.

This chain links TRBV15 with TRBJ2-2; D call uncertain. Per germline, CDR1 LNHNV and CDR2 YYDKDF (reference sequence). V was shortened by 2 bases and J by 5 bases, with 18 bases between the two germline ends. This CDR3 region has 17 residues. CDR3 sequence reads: CATSRPNGGSETGELFF. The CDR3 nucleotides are TGTGCCACCAGCAGACCCAATGGCGGAAGTGAAACCGGGGAGCTGTTTTTT.

For the CDR3, the DNA is TGTGCCAGCGCAGTGACGCAGGCCTACGAGCAGTACTTC. Translating gives CASAVTQAYEQYF. The chain is built from TRBV7-6 and TRBJ2-7; D unresolved. Germline assignment: CDR1 SGHVS and CDR2 FNYEAQ. The CDR3 runs to 13 residues. V lost 8 bases and J lost 2, with 13 bases in between.

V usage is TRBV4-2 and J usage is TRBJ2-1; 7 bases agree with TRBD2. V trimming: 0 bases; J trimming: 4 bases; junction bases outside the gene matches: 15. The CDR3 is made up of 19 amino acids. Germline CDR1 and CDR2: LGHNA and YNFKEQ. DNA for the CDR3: TGTGCCAGCAGCCAAGATGGCCCCATCAGCGGGGCGCTATACAATGAGCAGTTCTTC. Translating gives CASSQDGPISGALYNEQFF.

CDR3 residues: CASSLAETGGPVYSNYGYTF. The DNA of the CDR3 is TGTGCCAGCAGCCTGGCCGAAACAGGGGGCCCCGTCTACTCAAACTATGGCTACACCTTC. The genes are TRBV5-4 and TRBJ1-2; 9 positions match TRBD1. The CDR3 runs to 20 residues. The ends lost 4 bases at V and 2 bases at J; junction bases unmatched: 21. CDR1 is SGHNT and CDR2 is YYREEE in the germline V gene (reference sequence).

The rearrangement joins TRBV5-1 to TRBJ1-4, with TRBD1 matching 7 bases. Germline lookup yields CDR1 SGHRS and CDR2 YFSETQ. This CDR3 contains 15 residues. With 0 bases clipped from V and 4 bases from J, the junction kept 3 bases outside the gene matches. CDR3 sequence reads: CASSLGTGLNEKLFF. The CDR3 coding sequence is TGCGCCAGCAGCTTGGGGACAGGCCTTAATGAAAAACTGTTTTTT. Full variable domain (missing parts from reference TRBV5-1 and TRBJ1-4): KAGVTQTPRYLIKTRGQQVTLSCSPISGHRSVSWYQQTPGQGLQFLFEYFSETQRNKGNFPGRFSGRQFSNSRSEMNVSTLELGDSALYLCASSLGTGLNEKLFFGSGTQLSVL.

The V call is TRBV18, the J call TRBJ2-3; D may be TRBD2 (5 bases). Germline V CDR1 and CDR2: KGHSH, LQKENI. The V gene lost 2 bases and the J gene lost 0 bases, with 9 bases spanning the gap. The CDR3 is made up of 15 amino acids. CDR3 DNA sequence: TGTGCCAGCTCACCATCGGGGTCTAGCACAGATACGCAGTATTTT. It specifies CASSPSGSSTDTQYF.

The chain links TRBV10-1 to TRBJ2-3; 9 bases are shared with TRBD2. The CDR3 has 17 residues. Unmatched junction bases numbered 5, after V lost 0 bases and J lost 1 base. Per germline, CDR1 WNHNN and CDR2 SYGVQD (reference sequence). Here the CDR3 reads CASSESRTSVRTDTQYF. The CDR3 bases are TGCGCCAGCAGTGAGTCACGGACTAGCGTACGCACAGATACGCAGTATTTT.

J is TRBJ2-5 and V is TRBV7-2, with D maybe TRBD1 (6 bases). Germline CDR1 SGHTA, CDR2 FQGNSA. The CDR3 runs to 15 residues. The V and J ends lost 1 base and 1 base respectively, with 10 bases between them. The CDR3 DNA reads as TGTGCCAGCAGCTTAGGGAGAGGGGGCCAAGAGACCCAGTACTTC. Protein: CASSLGRGGQETQYF.

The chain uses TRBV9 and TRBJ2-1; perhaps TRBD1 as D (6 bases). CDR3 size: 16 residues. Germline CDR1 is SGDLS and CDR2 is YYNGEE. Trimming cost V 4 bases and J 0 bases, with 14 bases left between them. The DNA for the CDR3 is TGTGCCAGCAGCCCAGGGGTCGGGGACTCCTACAATGAGCAGTTCTTC. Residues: CASSPGVGDSYNEQFF.

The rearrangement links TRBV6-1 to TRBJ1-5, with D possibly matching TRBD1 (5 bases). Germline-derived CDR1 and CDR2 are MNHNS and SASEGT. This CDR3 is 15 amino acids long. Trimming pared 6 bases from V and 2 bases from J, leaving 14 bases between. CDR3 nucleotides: TGTGCCAGCAGAACGCGGGGCACCGGCAATCAGCCCCAGCATTTT. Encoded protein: CASRTRGTGNQPQHF.

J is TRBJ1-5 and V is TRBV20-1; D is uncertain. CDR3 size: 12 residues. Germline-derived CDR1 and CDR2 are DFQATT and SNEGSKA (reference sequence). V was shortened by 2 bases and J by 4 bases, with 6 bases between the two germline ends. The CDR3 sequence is CSARLPNQPQHF. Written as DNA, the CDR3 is TGCAGTGCTAGACTCCCTAATCAGCCCCAGCATTTT.

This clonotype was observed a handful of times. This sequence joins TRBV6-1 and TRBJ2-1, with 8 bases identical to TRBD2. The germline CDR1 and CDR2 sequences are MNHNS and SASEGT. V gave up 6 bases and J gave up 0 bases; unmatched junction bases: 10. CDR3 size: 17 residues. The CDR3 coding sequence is TGTGCCAGCAGGCGATCCGGGACTAGTAACTCCTACAATGAGCAGTTCTTC. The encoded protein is CASRRSGTSNSYNEQFF.

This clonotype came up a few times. The CDR3 DNA follows: TGTGCCAGCAGTTCGACCCCTACTGAAGCTTTCTTT. Protein product: CASSSTPTEAFF. This chain joins TRBV12-3 or TRBV12-4 and TRBJ1-1; D is ambiguous. V was shortened by 4 bases and J by 5 bases, with 8 bases between the two germline ends. The CDR3 totals 12 residues.

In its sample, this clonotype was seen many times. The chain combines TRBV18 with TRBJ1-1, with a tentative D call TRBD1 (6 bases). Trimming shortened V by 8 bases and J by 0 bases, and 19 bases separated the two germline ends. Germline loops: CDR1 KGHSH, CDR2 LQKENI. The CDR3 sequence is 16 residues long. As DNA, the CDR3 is TGTGCCAGCCTCGAAAACCTCGGGACAATGAACACTGAAGCTTTCTTT. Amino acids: CASLENLGTMNTEAFF.